This paragraph reports one TCR beta chain. CDR1 GTSNPN and CDR2 SVGIG come from the germline V gene (reference sequence). CDR3 length equals 12 residues. V was trimmed by 8 bases and J by 6 bases, leaving 16 bases between them. 60 Vbeta and 13 Jbeta primers were used in PCR. The data were produced by immunoSEQ multiplex PCR, yet TCRdb's version contains in-frame clones alone and is incomplete. Here the sample spans approximately 210,000 clones, about 90% being singletons. The sample originates from a study of cytomegalovirus exposure and HLA in healthy donors. The chain is built from TRBV30 and TRBJ1-1, with TRBD1 as a possible D gene (5 bases). Sequenced input: PBMCs. The clonotype originates from a man aged 25 to 40 in good health and CMV-seronegative. The CDR3 sequence: CAVNRGGAEAFF. The CDR3 nucleotides read TGTGCCGTAAACCGTGGGGGGGCTGAAGCTTTCTTT.